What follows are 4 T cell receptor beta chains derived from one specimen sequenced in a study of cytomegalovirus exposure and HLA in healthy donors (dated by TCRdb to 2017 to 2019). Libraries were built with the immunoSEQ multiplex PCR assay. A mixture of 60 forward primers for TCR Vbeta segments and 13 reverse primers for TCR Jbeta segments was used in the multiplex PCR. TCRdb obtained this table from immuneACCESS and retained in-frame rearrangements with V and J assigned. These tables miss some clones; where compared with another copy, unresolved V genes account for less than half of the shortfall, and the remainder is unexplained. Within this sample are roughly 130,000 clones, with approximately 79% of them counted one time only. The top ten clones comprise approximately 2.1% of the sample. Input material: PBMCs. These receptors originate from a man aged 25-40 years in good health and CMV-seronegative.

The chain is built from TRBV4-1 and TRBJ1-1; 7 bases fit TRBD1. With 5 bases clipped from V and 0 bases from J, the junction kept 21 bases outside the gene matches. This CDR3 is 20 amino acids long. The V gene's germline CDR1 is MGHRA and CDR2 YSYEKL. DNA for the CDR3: TGCGCCAGCAGCGTCCGCCGGGACAGAGAACCACTAATTATGAACACTGAAGCTTTCTTT. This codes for CASSVRRDREPLIMNTEAFF.

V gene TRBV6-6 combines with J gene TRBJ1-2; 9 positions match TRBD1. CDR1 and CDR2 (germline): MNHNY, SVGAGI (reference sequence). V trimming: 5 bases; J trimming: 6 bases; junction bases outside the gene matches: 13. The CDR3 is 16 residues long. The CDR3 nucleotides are TGTGCCAGCAGTCTCCAAGCGACAGGGGGATCCCATGGCTACACCTTC. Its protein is CASSLQATGGSHGYTF.

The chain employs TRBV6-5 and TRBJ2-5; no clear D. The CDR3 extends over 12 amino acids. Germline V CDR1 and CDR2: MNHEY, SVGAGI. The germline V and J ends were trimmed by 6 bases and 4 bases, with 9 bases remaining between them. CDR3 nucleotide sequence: TGTGCCAGCAGAACAGCCCCAGAGACCCAGTACTTC. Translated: CASRTAPETQYF.

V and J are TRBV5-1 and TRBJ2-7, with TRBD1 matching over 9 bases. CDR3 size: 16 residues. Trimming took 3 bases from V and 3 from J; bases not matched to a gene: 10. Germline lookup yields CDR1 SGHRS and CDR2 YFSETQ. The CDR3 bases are TGCGCCAGCAGCTCGGGACAGGGATCTCTATACTACGAGCAGTACTTC. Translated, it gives CASSSGQGSLYYEQYF.